The 26 T cell receptor beta chains in this list originate from one sample, sequenced in a study of identical twins. TCRdb used MiXCR to reprocess the 5' RACE reads, holding one entry per CDR3 protein. The top ten clones hold more than 0.8% of a sample with under 500,000 distinct CDR3 sequences, around an eighth of them seen once. This same sample was also part of a study on yellow fever vaccine responses in identical twins.

Sample: CD4+ T cells sorted from blood. These receptors came from a woman younger than 35 in good health.

This clonotype was picked up a small number of times. This chain uses TRBV24-1 with TRBJ2-7, with TRBD1 matching 8 bases. Germline-derived CDR1 and CDR2 are KGHDR and SFDVKD. J gave up 2 bases and V 4 bases, and 3 bases lay outside the gene matches. There are 14 residues in the CDR3. The CDR3 sequence: CATSDTDRAYEQYF. CDR3 nucleotides: TGTGCCACCAGTGACACGGACAGGGCCTACGAGCAGTACTTC.

This clonotype was seen only a few times. The rearrangement joins TRBV3-1 to TRBJ2-5; D is ambiguous. V lost 1 base and J 5 bases, leaving 8 bases between the germline ends. Germline values: CDR1 LGHDT, CDR2 YNNKEL (reference sequence). This CDR3 has 13 amino acids. Written as DNA, the CDR3 is TGTGCCAGCAGCCAAGCCGGGTTGGAGACCCAGTACTTC. This gives the protein CASSQAGLETQYF.

This clonotype has a handful of counts. The chain recombines TRBV5-1 with TRBJ2-2; D gene unclear. V dropped 3 bases and J dropped 3 bases, with 9 bases sitting between them. Germline assignment: CDR1 SGHRS and CDR2 YFSETQ. CDR3 length equals 14 residues. This chain's CDR3 is CASSSIHYTGELFF. CDR3 DNA: TGCGCCAGCAGCTCCATTCACTACACCGGGGAGCTGTTTTTT. The full variable domain, in which reference TRBV5-1 and TRBJ2-2 provide the parts outside the CDR3, is KAGVTQTPRYLIKTRGQQVTLSCSPISGHRSVSWYQQTPGQGLQFLFEYFSETQRNKGNFPGRFSGRQFSNSRSEMNVSTLELGDSALYLCASSSIHYTGELFFGEGSRLTVL.

This clonotype was seen at least ten times. The CDR3 sequence: CASSLMSDYGYTF. Written as DNA, the CDR3 is TGCGCCAGCAGCTTGATGAGCGACTATGGCTACACCTTC. V is TRBV5-1 and J is TRBJ1-2; the D is unclear. CDR1 is SGHRS, CDR2 YFSETQ, per germline. Trimming took 1 base from V and 3 from J, leaving 7 bases between them. CDR3 length: 13 amino acids. Full variable domain (missing parts from reference TRBV5-1 and TRBJ1-2): KAGVTQTPRYLIKTRGQQVTLSCSPISGHRSVSWYQQTPGQGLQFLFEYFSETQRNKGNFPGRFSGRQFSNSRSEMNVSTLELGDSALYLCASSLMSDYGYTFGSGTRLTVV.

The table lists this clonotype with a few counts. CDR3 in DNA: TGTGCCAGCAGCTTAGCGCCGGGGGGCCTCTCCTACAATGAGCAGTTCTTC. Translated: CASSLAPGGLSYNEQFF. The V call is TRBV7-2, the J call TRBJ2-1; tentative D call: TRBD2 (7 bases). Deletions cut 0 bases from V and 0 bases from J, with 12 bases between. CDR3 length: 17 residues. Germline V gene sequence: CDR1 SGHTA, CDR2 FQGNSA.

This chain links TRBV6-5 with TRBJ2-3; 12 nucleotides line up with TRBD2. The CDR3 sequence is 18 residues long. With 5 bases clipped from V and 0 bases from J, the junction kept 9 bases outside the gene matches. From germline, CDR1 is MNHEY and CDR2 SVGAGI. CDR3 nucleotide sequence: TGTGCCAGCAGTCACCGGACTAGCGGGGATATTAGCACAGATACGCAGTATTTT. Its protein is CASSHRTSGDISTDTQYF.

The table lists this clonotype with many counts. The rearrangement joins TRBV5-1 to TRBJ2-3; D is perhaps TRBD2 (5 bases). The CDR3 totals 14 residues. From germline, CDR1 is SGHRS and CDR2 YFSETQ. V dropped 5 bases and J dropped 3 bases, with 13 bases sitting between them. The CDR3 is CASRTARGTDTQYF. CDR3 DNA sequence: TGCGCCAGCAGGACCGCTCGGGGAACAGATACGCAGTATTTT.

The rearrangement uses TRBV3-1 and TRBJ2-5; 9 nucleotides line up with TRBD2. This CDR3 is 15 amino acids long. Germline V gives CDR1 LGHDT, CDR2 YNNKEL (reference sequence). With 4 bases clipped from V and 2 bases from J, the junction kept 5 bases outside the gene matches. The CDR3 reads CASSLLSGGQETQYF. CDR3 DNA: TGTGCCAGCAGCCTCCTTAGCGGGGGACAAGAGACCCAGTACTTC.

About this clonotype: Just one base apart from a much larger clone, this may be a read error. This rearrangement joins TRBV12-3 or TRBV12-4 to TRBJ2-7; D is unresolved. The ends were cut back, 6 bases at V and 2 bases at J, with 14 bases in the middle. The CDR3 is 14 amino acids. In DNA, the CDR3 is TGTGCCAGCAGCCCCCTGGGCCGAACCTACGAGCAGTACTTC. Protein product: CASSPLGRTYEQYF.

In its sample, this clonotype was seen many times. The chain carries TRBV5-1 and TRBJ2-7; D is unresolved. The CDR3 runs 13 residues. V was clipped by 0 bases and J by 0 bases, with 4 bases between them. CDR1 SGHRS and CDR2 YFSETQ come from the germline V gene. DNA for the CDR3: TGCGCCAGCAGCTTGGACACCTCCTACGAGCAGTACTTC. Its translation is CASSLDTSYEQYF.

The sample holds a few counts of this clonotype. This chain uses TRBV6-2 or TRBV6-3 with TRBJ2-5, with 9 bases fitting TRBD2. CDR3 length: 14 amino acids. V trimming: 10 bases; J trimming: 6 bases; junction bases outside the gene matches: 12. Germline V gene sequence: CDR1 MNHEY, CDR2 SVGEGT. CDR3 DNA: TGTGCCACCTTAAGCGGGAGGACGACCAAGACCCAGTACTTC. It specifies CATLSGRTTKTQYF.

This chain uses TRBV19 with TRBJ1-5; D unresolved. Trimming left V 4 bases short and J 5 bases short, with 15 bases between. The CDR3 sequence is 15 residues long. Germline V gene data show CDR1 as LNHDA and CDR2 as SQIVND (reference sequence). CDR3 in amino acids: CASSSAGRTDQPQHF. The CDR3 DNA is TGTGCCAGTAGTAGCGCCGGGAGGACGGATCAGCCCCAGCATTTT.

J is TRBJ1-2 and V is TRBV12-3 or TRBV12-4; TRBD1 matches at 12 bases. The V and J ends lost 5 bases and 6 bases, in that order; junction bases with no gene match: 10. The CDR3 extends over 16 amino acids. CDR3 DNA: TGTGCCAGCAGTAATCTTCCGGGACAGGGGGCAAATGGCTACACCTTC. Translation gives CASSNLPGQGANGYTF.

The sample holds a few counts of this clonotype. CDR3 DNA sequence: TGCAGTGCTCCCAATATAGCGCGCGAGCAGTACTTC. Protein sequence: CSAPNIAREQYF. J is TRBJ2-7 and V is TRBV20-1; TRBD2 might be the D (5 bases). The V end was cut by 5 bases, the J end by 6 bases, with 14 bases between. Germline CDR1 reads DFQATT; CDR2 reads SNEGSKA (reference sequence). This CDR3 spans 12 amino acids.

The rearrangement uses TRBV7-2 and TRBJ2-1, with a weak D call TRBD2 (5 bases). Germline CDR1 reads SGHTA; CDR2 reads FQGNSA. V was cut by 5 bases and J by 0 bases, with 17 bases left in between. This CDR3 comprises 17 residues. The CDR3 here is CASSRLTGSSSYNEQFF. The CDR3 nucleotides read TGTGCCAGCAGCCGTCTTACGGGATCTAGCTCCTACAATGAGCAGTTCTTC.

This clonotype was seen only a few times. The V gene is TRBV24-1, the J gene TRBJ2-7; D is perhaps TRBD2 (6 bases). V lost 3 bases to trimming and J lost 1 base, with 12 bases between them. The germline gives CDR1 KGHDR, CDR2 SFDVKD. The CDR3 is 15 residues long. The CDR3 spells CATSDPGSTSYEQYF. In DNA, the CDR3 is TGTGCCACCAGTGATCCCGGGAGCACATCCTACGAGCAGTACTTC.

The CDR3 DNA reads as TGTGCCAGCAGTTCCAAGGGGTCCACAGATACGCAGTATTTT. Translated, it gives CASSSKGSTDTQYF. The chain uses TRBV27 and TRBJ2-3; D perhaps matches TRBD1 (5 bases). This CDR3 spans 14 amino acids. The germline gives CDR1 MNHEY, CDR2 SMNVEV (reference sequence). Between the trimmed V and J ends, which lost 4 bases and 2 bases, there was a span of 10 bases.

The table lists this clonotype with many counts. The rearrangement joins TRBV5-1 to TRBJ2-1, with D perhaps TRBD1 or TRBD2 (6 bases each). Germline-derived CDR1 and CDR2 are SGHRS and YFSETQ. The V gene lost 4 bases and the J gene lost 1 base, with 12 bases spanning the gap. The CDR3 totals 15 residues. CDR3 nucleotide sequence: TGCGCCAGCAGCCCGGGGGCAGGGTCCTACAATGAGCAGTTCTTC. Translated: CASSPGAGSYNEQFF.

This clonotype was seen a few times. The gene calls are TRBV10-3 and TRBJ2-7; 8 positions agree with TRBD1. This CDR3 has 15 amino acids. Germline trimming cut 2 bases from V and 4 bases from J; bases unmatched to any gene: 7. Looked up from germline, CDR1 is ENHRY and CDR2 is SYGVKD. The chain's CDR3 is CAISERSGGVYEQYF. Written as DNA, the CDR3 is TGTGCCATCAGTGAGCGGTCAGGGGGCGTATACGAGCAGTACTTC.

The chain joins TRBV10-3 to TRBJ2-2; D is unresolved. Trimming shortened V by 2 bases and J by 2 bases, and 6 bases separated the two germline ends. Germline lookup yields CDR1 ENHRY and CDR2 SYGVKD. CDR3 size: 14 residues. CDR3 sequence (DNA): TGTGCCATCAGTGAGGGGGTTAACACCGGGGAGCTGTTTTTT. Its translation: CAISEGVNTGELFF.

This clonotype occurred many times. The genes are TRBV12-3 or TRBV12-4 and TRBJ2-7; possible D gene TRBD2, 5 bases. CDR3 size: 14 residues. Trimming took 3 bases from V and 2 from J, leaving 11 bases between them. This CDR3 reads CASSLGPRAYEQYF. The DNA of the CDR3 is TGTGCCAGCAGTTTGGGTCCGAGGGCCTACGAGCAGTACTTC.

The chain's CDR3 is CAWSVVGGTDTQYF. The CDR3 region has the DNA TGTGCCTGGAGTGTAGTGGGAGGAACAGATACGCAGTATTTT. This chain connects TRBV30 to TRBJ2-3; the D gene is possibly TRBD2 (6 bases). V was shortened by 0 bases and J by 3 bases, with 10 bases between the two germline ends. Looked up from germline, CDR1 is GTSNPN and CDR2 is SVGIG (reference sequence). CDR3 length: 14 residues.

The CDR3 reads CASSRSGTGDTGELFF. The CDR3 DNA is TGTGCCAGCAGTAGATCCGGGACAGGGGACACCGGGGAGCTGTTTTTT. This chain connects TRBV28 to TRBJ2-2; 10 bases match TRBD1. The trim removed 5 bases at V and 3 bases at J, leaving 6 bases unmatched. Germline assignment: CDR1 MDHEN and CDR2 SYDVKM. The CDR3 sequence is 16 residues long. Full variable domain (remainder filled in from reference TRBV28 and TRBJ2-2): DVKVTQSSRYLVKRTGEKVFLECVQDMDHENMFWYRQDPGLGLRLIYFSYDVKMKEKGDIPEGYSVSREKKERFSLILESASTNQTSMYLCASSRSGTGDTGELFFGEGSRLTVL.

This clonotype was picked up a small number of times. This chain joins TRBV7-3 and TRBJ2-5, with 7 nucleotides matching TRBD1. This CDR3 region has 14 residues. CDR1 and CDR2 (germline): SGHTA, FQGTGA. The ends lost 3 bases at V and 5 bases at J; junction bases unmatched: 6. CDR3 sequence reads: CASSFRGFGETQYF. DNA for the CDR3: TGTGCCAGCAGCTTCAGGGGGTTTGGGGAGACCCAGTACTTC.

The chain carries TRBV5-6 and TRBJ2-7, with D possibly being TRBD1 or TRBD2 (5 bases each). V was cut by 1 base and J by 1 base, with 15 bases left in between. CDR1 SGHDT and CDR2 YYEEEE come from the germline V gene. The CDR3 is 16 amino acids. The CDR3 loop reads CASSLNSRDGSYEQYF. In DNA form, the CDR3 reads TGTGCCAGCAGCTTGAATAGCCGGGACGGATCCTACGAGCAGTACTTC. Complete variable domain (other parts from reference TRBV5-6 and TRBJ2-7): DAGVTQSPTHLIKTRGQQVTLRCSPKSGHDTVSWYQQALGQGPQFIFQYYEEEERQRGNFPDRFSGHQFPNYSSELNVNALLLGDSALYLCASSLNSRDGSYEQYFGPGTRLTVT.

This clonotype was seen more than once but under ten times. The chain joins TRBV5-5 to TRBJ2-4; D is unclear. Germline CDR1 reads SGHKS; CDR2 reads YYEKEE (reference sequence). Trimming left V 0 bases short and J 0 bases short, with 7 bases between. CDR3 length equals 15 residues. The CDR3 is CASSLGRIAKNIQYF. In DNA, the CDR3 is TGTGCCAGCAGCTTGGGGCGGATAGCCAAAAACATTCAGTACTTC.